Shown below are 14 T cell receptor beta chains from a single sample sequenced in a study of tumor and adjacent non-tumor tissue in lung cancer. This sample's RNA came from whole unsorted tissue. A modified ARM-PCR protocol with three rounds of nested PCR amplified TCRbeta. TCRdb re-called the multiplex PCR reads through MiXCR, storing one row per CDR3 protein. The repertoire holds 90,000 or so distinct CDR3 sequences, with around 59% as singletons. The sequenced sample consisted of lung tumor tissue. The origin of the receptors is a man aged 70 or older with non-small cell lung cancer.

At least ten counts were recorded for this clonotype. The V call is TRBV27, the J call TRBJ2-1; 7 bases are a match to TRBD1. The germline CDR1 and CDR2 sequences are MNHEY and SMNVEV (reference sequence). V shed 6 bases and J 8 bases; nucleotides not matched to a gene: 10. The CDR3 has 14 amino acids. The CDR3 DNA follows: TGTGCCAGCAGATTCGAGGACAGGTCTTATGAGCAGTTCTTC. Encoded protein: CASRFEDRSYEQFF.

The rearrangement links TRBV5-1 to TRBJ1-5; 8 bases map to TRBD1. Judging by the DNA end, TRBJ2-3 fits better; the J call may be wrong. Germline V lookup: CDR1 SGHRS, CDR2 YFSETQ. CDR3 length: 15 amino acids. Written as DNA, the CDR3 is TGCGCCAGCAGCTTGGGGCAGGGGGCAGGTCAGCCCCAGTATTTT. The encoded protein is CASSLGQGAGQPQYF.

About this clonotype: The junction differs from germline at one of its ends, possibly a read error. This rearrangement joins TRBV11-2 to TRBJ2-1; D unclear. This CDR3 spans 12 amino acids. Germline CDR1 reads SGHAT; CDR2 reads FQNNGV. The CDR3 coding sequence is TGTGACAGCAGATTTGCTCGAAATGAGCAGTTCTTC. Translation: CDSRFARNEQFF.

The chain joins TRBV28 to TRBJ2-5; D could derive from TRBD1 or TRBD2 (5 bases each). V shed 8 bases and J shed 0 bases, with 16 bases lying between them. Germline CDR1 is MDHEN and CDR2 is SYDVKM. The CDR3 spans 15 residues. The CDR3 loop reads CASSQGESDQETQYF. As DNA, the CDR3 is TGTGCCAGCTCCCAAGGGGAGTCTGACCAAGAGACCCAGTACTTC.

In the case of this clonotype: One end of the junction fails to match germline, which may point to a read error. V gene TRBV11-2 combines with J gene TRBJ2-2; possibly TRBD2 for D (7 bases). The CDR3 runs 16 residues. From germline, CDR1 is SGHAT and CDR2 FQNNGV. The CDR3: CASSSGGGANNGELCF. CDR3 coding DNA: TGTGCCAGCAGCTCTGGAGGGGGGGCGAACAACGGGGAGCTGTGTTTT. Full variable domain (outside the CDR3, taken from reference TRBV11-2 and TRBJ2-2): EAGVAQSPRYKIIEKRQSVAFWCNPISGHATLYWYQQILGQGPKLLIQFQNNGVVDDSQLPKDRFSAERLKGVDSTLKIQPAKLEDSAVYLCASSSGGGANNGELCFGEGSRLTVL.

This chain links TRBV6-5 with TRBJ1-4, with D perhaps matching TRBD1 (5 bases). There are 17 residues in the CDR3. Germline values: CDR1 MNHEY, CDR2 SVGAGI. V was pared by 2 bases and J by 5 bases, with 18 bases between. CDR3 sequence reads: CASSYGAADRGNEKLFF. DNA for the CDR3: TGTGCCAGCAGTTACGGTGCTGCGGATAGGGGCAATGAAAAACTGTTTTTT.

Concerning this clonotype itself: Since a much larger clone is just one base distant, this may be a read error. The chain combines TRBV20-1 with TRBJ2-1, with 11 bases fitting TRBD2. The germline V gene encodes CDR1 DFQATT and CDR2 SNEGSKA (reference sequence). This CDR3 has 15 residues. The CDR3 loop is CNARDVVAGGSEQFF. The CDR3 nucleotides read TGCAATGCTAGAGATGTGGTAGCGGGAGGGTCTGAGCAGTTCTTC.

About this clonotype itself: At one of its ends the junction is not consistent with the germline gene, which may arise from a read error. The chain is built from TRBV6-6 and TRBJ1-2; D possibly corresponds to TRBD1 (5 bases). Germline V gene lookup returns CDR1 MNHNY and CDR2 SVGAGI (reference sequence). The CDR3 covers 16 residues. CDR3 bases: TGTGTCAGCAGTTACTCAAGACAGAAGAGGGACTATGGCTACACCTTC. It specifies CVSSYSRQKRDYGYTF.

V and J are TRBV4-1 and TRBJ2-5, with D tentatively TRBD1 (5 bases). The germline gives CDR1 MGHRA, CDR2 YSYEKL. The V end was cut by 2 bases, the J end by 5 bases, with 15 bases between. CDR3 length: 15 residues. The CDR3 bases are TGCGCCAGCAGCCAAATGGCCAGCAGGGCTGAGACCCAGTACTTC. Encoded protein: CASSQMASRAETQYF.

This clonotype has ten or more counts. This chain uses TRBV11-2 with TRBJ2-7, with 11 bases identical to TRBD1. This CDR3 contains 16 residues. Germline CDR1 reads SGHAT; CDR2 reads FQNNGV. V was pared by 2 bases and J by 5 bases, with 8 bases of the junction left unmatched. In nucleotides, the CDR3 is TGTGCCAGCAGCTTACCCGGGACAGGGGGAATCGACGAGCAGTACTTC. Translated, it gives CASSLPGTGGIDEQYF.

Concerning this clonotype: A much larger clone lies a single base off, so this may be a read error. The chain has TRBV7-8 and TRBJ1-2; D ambiguous. Germline CDR1 SGHVS, CDR2 FQNEAQ. CDR3 length: 15 amino acids. The CDR3 DNA follows: TGTGCCAGCGGCTTAAGCAGAGAAGCTAACTATGGCTACACCTTC. Its translation is CASGLSREANYGYTF.

This clonotype has only one observation. A much larger clone lies one base from this, so it may be a read error. The chain combines TRBV24-1 with TRBJ1-6; no reliable D call. The V end was cut by 7 bases, the J end by 13 bases, with 13 bases between. CDR3 length: 12 amino acids. CDR1 KGHDR and CDR2 SFDVKD come from the germline V gene. CDR3 DNA sequence: TGTGCCACCAGCGACCTGGGCGTGCCCCTCCACTTT. It is translated as CATSDLGVPLHF.

The V and J genes are TRBV29-1 and TRBJ2-3, with D perhaps matching TRBD2 (5 bases). From germline, CDR1 is SQVTM and CDR2 ANQGSEA. The CDR3 runs 13 residues. V lost 4 bases and J lost 5, with 13 bases in between. CDR3: CSVAVGSRDTQYF. DNA for the CDR3: TGCAGCGTTGCGGTTGGGAGTAGAGATACGCAGTATTTT.

A word on this clonotype: Relative to the germline gene, one junction end is altered; a read error may explain this. The chain recombines TRBV7-9 with TRBJ2-6; perhaps TRBD2 as D (5 bases). Germline loops: CDR1 SEHNR, CDR2 FQNEAQ (reference sequence). The CDR3 totals 16 residues. The CDR3 DNA sequence: TGTACCAGCGGCTTCCTCGATACTAACGGGGCCAACGTCCTGACTTTC. Encoded protein: CTSGFLDTNGANVLTF.